The 22 T cell receptor beta chains reported below all come from one sample, sequenced in a study of T cells in Graves' hyperthyroidism and ophthalmopathy. From RNA transcripts, TCR beta CDR3 regions were amplified. The HTBI primer set served for first-round RT-PCR of the TCR CDR3. TCRdb fed the multiplex PCR reads into MiXCR, producing one record per CDR3 protein. The repertoire holds over 650,000 distinct CDR3 sequences, 45% seen once, with more than 7% in the top ten. Sequences were obtained from peripheral blood or thyroid tissue (not recorded which). The receptor set was obtained from an adult man with Graves' disease, either hyperthyroidism or ophthalmopathy (not recorded which).

The rearrangement links TRBV7-9 to TRBJ1-5; 8 bases line up with TRBD1. Germline-derived CDR1 and CDR2 are SEHNR and FQNEAQ (reference sequence). After removal of 5 bases from V and 4 bases from J, the junction contained 13 bases not matched to a gene. The CDR3 loop spans 17 amino acids. The CDR3 reads CASSTGQGWGVNQPQHF. As DNA, the CDR3 is TGTGCCAGCAGCACCGGACAGGGATGGGGGGTTAATCAGCCCCAGCATTTT.

Written as DNA, the CDR3 is TGCAGTGTACAGGGGCAGGCCAATCAGCCCCAGCATTTT. Translation gives CSVQGQANQPQHF. V is TRBV20-1 and J is TRBJ1-5; 7 positions agree with TRBD1. V dropped 7 bases and J dropped 3; count of bases not matched to a gene: 6. Germline loops: CDR1 DFQATT, CDR2 SNEGSKA (reference sequence). This CDR3 contains 13 residues.

This clonotype was picked up many times. This chain links TRBV7-9 with TRBJ1-1, with TRBD1 identical over 8 bases. Germline V gives CDR1 SEHNR, CDR2 FQNEAQ (reference sequence). The V and J ends lost 1 base and 6 bases, in that order; junction bases with no gene match: 4. CDR3 size: 14 residues. Here the CDR3 reads CASSLGGRGPEAFF. For the CDR3, the DNA is TGTGCCAGCAGCTTAGGGGGCAGGGGGCCTGAAGCTTTCTTT. Full variable domain (remainder filled in from reference TRBV7-9 and TRBJ1-1): DTGVSQNPRHKITKRGQNVTFRCDPISEHNRLYWYRQTLGQGPEFLTYFQNEAQLEKSRLLSDRFSAERPKGSFSTLEIQRTEQGDSAMYLCASSLGGRGPEAFFGQGTRLTVV.

The rearrangement uses TRBV15 and TRBJ1-5; possibly TRBD1 for D (5 bases). Germline CDR1 LNHNV, CDR2 YYDKDF (reference sequence). Trimming pared 2 bases from V and 7 bases from J, leaving 15 bases between. The CDR3 length is 15 residues. The CDR3 DNA reads TGTGCCACCAGCAGAAATCAGGGAAGTGGACAGCCCCAGCATTTT. This sequence encodes CATSRNQGSGQPQHF. The full variable domain, rest sourced from reference TRBV15 and TRBJ1-5, is DAMVIQNPRYQVTQFGKPVTLSCSQTLNHNVMYWYQQKSSQAPKLLFHYYDKDFNNEADTPDNFQSRRPNTSFCFLDIRSPGLGDTAMYLCATSRNQGSGQPQHFGDGTRLSIL.

The chain links TRBV7-8 to TRBJ1-5; 7 bases match TRBD1. The V and J ends lost 9 bases and 6 bases, in that order; junction bases with no gene match: 5. The CDR3 spans 12 residues. The germline CDR1 and CDR2 sequences are SGHVS and FQNEAQ. CDR3 residues: CASKSGGQPQHF. CDR3 nucleotide sequence: TGTGCCAGTAAATCAGGGGGTCAGCCCCAGCATTTT.

This clonotype was seen a few times. The V gene is TRBV2, the J gene TRBJ2-7, with D perhaps TRBD1 or TRBD2 (5 bases each). Per germline, CDR1 SNHLY and CDR2 FYNNEI. The CDR3 contains 13 residues. With 8 bases removed from V and 6 bases from J, the gap between germline ends came to 17 bases. CDR3 DNA sequence: TGTGCCAGCGGCGAGGGGTGGAGGACCGAGCAGTACTTC. Translation: CASGEGWRTEQYF.

This clonotype showed up many times. V is TRBV29-1 and J is TRBJ1-2; 8 bases match TRBD1. CDR3 size: 14 residues. V gave up 5 bases and J gave up 2 bases; unmatched junction bases: 7. Germline CDR1 SQVTM, CDR2 ANQGSEA. The CDR3: CSVTRTGKNYGYTF. The DNA of the CDR3 is TGCAGCGTTACTAGGACAGGGAAGAACTATGGCTACACCTTC.

This clonotype has a handful of counts. The chain couples TRBV12-3 or TRBV12-4 to TRBJ1-6, with D possibly TRBD1 on 6 matching bases. Trimming pared 4 bases from V and 10 bases from J, leaving 17 bases between. The CDR3 contains 15 residues. The CDR3 DNA reads as TGTGCCAGCAGTTCTTCCACAGGGCTGGGATCACCCCTCCACTTT. Protein: CASSSSTGLGSPLHF.

There are many counts of this clonotype. The J gene is TRBJ2-7, the V gene TRBV29-1; D not resolved. CDR1 is SQVTM, CDR2 ANQGSEA, per germline. The ends were cut back, 3 bases at V and 3 bases at J, with 6 bases in the middle. The length of the CDR3 is 11 residues. The CDR3, as DNA: TGCAGCGTTGAGTTCGACTACGAGCAGTACTTC. Translation: CSVEFDYEQYF.

The chain has TRBV2 and TRBJ1-4, with a weak D call TRBD1 (6 bases). This CDR3 is 15 amino acids long. Between the trimmed V and J ends, which lost 6 bases and 7 bases, there was a span of 18 bases. Per the germline V gene, CDR1 is SNHLY and CDR2 is FYNNEI. The CDR3 DNA is TGTGCCAGCAGGGAACAGGGACAAGGCCCTGAAAAACTGTTTTTT. The encoded protein is CASREQGQGPEKLFF.

This clonotype came up many times. The chain recombines TRBV10-3 with TRBJ2-7; 7 bases line up with TRBD2. This CDR3 comprises 16 residues. V dropped 4 bases and J dropped 7; count of bases not matched to a gene: 16. From germline, CDR1 is ENHRY and CDR2 SYGVKD. CDR3 protein: CAISGKGGRDDGEQYF. Here the CDR3 DNA reads TGTGCCATCAGTGGAAAGGGAGGGAGGGACGACGGGGAGCAGTACTTC.

The sample holds a few counts of this clonotype. This chain connects TRBV9 to TRBJ2-7, with D hard to call. Germline V gene data show CDR1 as SGDLS and CDR2 as YYNGEE. The CDR3 has 14 residues. With 4 bases removed from V and 1 base from J, the gap between germline ends came to 12 bases. The CDR3 protein is CASSLLSGSYEQYF. The CDR3 DNA reads TGTGCCAGCAGCTTACTGTCTGGGTCCTACGAGCAGTACTTC.

There are a few counts of this clonotype. The chain recombines TRBV5-6 with TRBJ1-6, with D maybe TRBD1 (6 bases). CDR1 and CDR2 from the germline V gene are SGHDT and YYEEEE. This CDR3 has 17 residues. Trimming cost V 4 bases and J 3 bases, with 17 bases left between them. The CDR3 region has the DNA TGTGCCAGCAGCCCGTCGTCGTCAGGGGACTATAATTCACCCCTCCACTTT. Its protein product is CASSPSSSGDYNSPLHF.

This chain links TRBV7-6 with TRBJ1-1, with unresolved D. Between the trimmed V and J ends, which lost 1 base and 7 bases, there was a span of 7 bases. CDR1 is SGHVS and CDR2 is FNYEAQ in the germline V gene. CDR3 length: 12 amino acids. Here the CDR3 reads CASSLVEGEAFF. In DNA form, the CDR3 reads TGTGCCAGCAGCTTAGTAGAGGGTGAAGCTTTCTTT. The full variable domain, completed using reference TRBV7-6 and TRBJ1-1, is GAGVSQSPRYKVTKRGQDVALRCDPISGHVSLYWYRQALGQGPEFLTYFNYEAQQDKSGLPNDRFSAERPEGSISTLTIQRTEQRDSAMYRCASSLVEGEAFFGQGTRLTVV.

The rearrangement uses TRBV9 and TRBJ2-7, with TRBD1 matching over 7 bases. Germline V CDR1 and CDR2: SGDLS, YYNGEE. This CDR3 is built from 15 residues. Losses at the gene ends were 0 bases for V and 1 base for J; bases not matched to a gene: 4. CDR3 amino acids: CASSVALGQSYEQYF. The CDR3 nucleotides are TGTGCCAGCAGCGTAGCCCTGGGACAGTCCTACGAGCAGTACTTC.

This clonotype was counted a few times. The chain recombines TRBV5-4 with TRBJ1-6, with D perhaps matching TRBD1 (6 bases). V lost 5 bases to trimming and J lost 9 bases, with 21 bases between them. The CDR3 loop spans 16 amino acids. CDR1 SGHNT and CDR2 YYREEE come from the germline V gene (reference sequence). The CDR3 coding sequence is TGTGCCAGCAGTGCATGGGGGGGCGCGAAGTCTTCACCCCTCCACTTT. It encodes CASSAWGGAKSSPLHF.

This clonotype was detected many times. This chain links TRBV29-1 with TRBJ2-5; tentative D call: TRBD2 (5 bases). V was clipped by 1 base and J by 2 bases, with 14 bases between them. CDR1 and CDR2 (germline): SQVTM, ANQGSEA. CDR3 length: 15 amino acids. CDR3 loop: CSVEGGGTAQETQYF. DNA for the CDR3: TGCAGCGTTGAAGGAGGAGGAACAGCTCAAGAGACCCAGTACTTC.

J is TRBJ2-5 and V is TRBV19, with unresolved D. CDR1 is LNHDA, CDR2 SQIVND, per germline (reference sequence). Trimming took 6 bases from V and 10 from J, leaving 9 bases between them. The CDR3 has 10 residues. The CDR3 reads CASRPTDQYF. The DNA for the CDR3 is TGTGCCAGTAGACCGACGGACCAGTACTTC.

This clonotype was observed a handful of times. The V and J genes are TRBV6-6 and TRBJ2-7, with D maybe TRBD1 (5 bases). The germline CDR1 and CDR2 sequences are MNHNY and SVGAGI (reference sequence). CDR3 size: 13 residues. V was shortened by 2 bases and J by 4 bases, with 9 bases between the two germline ends. Here the CDR3 reads CASSYPREYEQYF. For the CDR3, the DNA is TGTGCCAGCAGTTACCCCAGGGAATACGAGCAGTACTTC.

For this clonotype: This clone may be a read error of a much larger clone one base away. The CDR3, as DNA: TGCAGCGTGACGACGGACCACTATGGCTACACCTTC. Its protein is CSVTTDHYGYTF. The chain uses TRBV29-1 and TRBJ1-2; D unresolved. Germline values: CDR1 SQVTM, CDR2 ANQGSEA. This CDR3 contains 12 residues. The ends were cut back, 6 bases at V and 3 bases at J, with 11 bases in the middle. The full variable domain, its missing parts supplied by reference TRBV29-1 and TRBJ1-2, is SAVISQKPSRDICQRGTSLTIQCQVDSQVTMMFWYRQQPGQSLTLIATANQGSEATYESGFVIDKFPISRPNLTFSTLTVSNMSPEDSSIYLCSVTTDHYGYTFGSGTRLTVV.

A note on this clonotype: A much larger clone is a single base away; this may be a read error. This chain links TRBV24-1 with TRBJ2-2, with D unclear. The CDR3 extends over 10 amino acids. Trimming took off 4 bases at V and 7 bases at J, with 0 bases between the two ends. CDR1 is KGHDR and CDR2 is SFDVKD in the germline V gene. This CDR3 reads CATSDGELFF. The DNA for the CDR3 is TGTGCCACCAGTGACGGGGAGCTGTTTTTT.

About this clonotype itself: A much more abundant neighbour one base away suggests this may be a read error. The chain uses TRBV11-2 and TRBJ1-6; D is unresolved. Germline assignment: CDR1 SGHAT and CDR2 FQNNGV. There are 13 residues in the CDR3. The CDR3 spells CVSAESRDSPLHF. CDR3 nucleotide sequence: TGTGTCTCGGCGGAGTCGCGGGATTCACCCCTCCACTTT.